This T cell receptor (beta chain) comes out of a study of blood T cell repertoires in COVID-19. The CDR3 is 11 residues long. Per germline, CDR1 SQVTM and CDR2 ANQGSEA. Between the trimmed V and J ends, which lost 4 bases and 6 bases, there was a span of 9 bases. Study members were between about 18 and 100 years old and lived in over 20 US regions. Participant-given clinical history determined each cohort assignment. This clone was observed once. Clones were sequenced by immunoSEQ multiplex PCR, and TCRdb holds only the in-frame ones, with some missing. The data hold hundreds of thousands of clones, with around 87% observed a single time.

This receptor was obtained from a man aged 25-45 years who had recovered from COVID-19. The sample was PBMCs or T cells enriched from blood (not recorded which). V usage is TRBV29-1 and J usage is TRBJ1-2, with D unresolved. CDR3 region: CSVAGSNGYTF. CDR3 nucleotides: TGCAGCGTTGCGGGGTCTAATGGCTACACCTTC.